A single sample is the source of the 11 T cell receptor beta chains below, sequenced in a study of CD8 T cells in ankylosing spondylitis. Using its own MiXCR run on the 5' RACE reads, TCRdb lists one record per CDR3 protein. The sample includes around 280,000 distinct CDR3 sequences, roughly 20% of them seen just once. Sequences were obtained from blood, either unsorted or a sorted T cell fraction (not recorded which). The receptors come from a male donor with ankylosing spondylitis or in good health (not recorded which).

This clonotype has ten or more counts. V usage is TRBV20-1 and J usage is TRBJ1-3; D possibly corresponds to TRBD1 (5 bases). Germline V gene lookup returns CDR1 DFQATT and CDR2 SNEGSKA (reference sequence). Trimming removed 0 bases from V and 6 bases from J, with 15 bases in between. The CDR3 spans 15 residues. The CDR3 region is CSARDGTGYSNTIYF. The CDR3 DNA sequence: TGCAGTGCTAGAGATGGTACAGGTTACTCAAACACCATATATTTT.

This clonotype was recorded at least ten times. The chain employs TRBV5-1 and TRBJ1-1; tentatively, D is TRBD1 (5 bases). The CDR3 runs 15 residues. V shed 0 bases and J shed 0 bases, with 9 bases lying between them. The germline V gene encodes CDR1 SGHRS and CDR2 YFSETQ. The CDR3 protein is CASSLGGSMNTEAFF. CDR3 coding DNA: TGCGCCAGCAGCTTGGGGGGCAGCATGAACACTGAAGCTTTCTTT.

The chain carries TRBV6-5 and TRBJ1-1; no reliable D call. The germline gives CDR1 MNHEY, CDR2 SVGAGI. The CDR3 contains 15 residues. The V end lost 0 bases, the J end lost 0 bases, and 8 bases lay between the germline ends. The CDR3: CASSYSGSLNTEAFF. The DNA of the CDR3 is TGTGCCAGCAGTTACTCGGGCTCCTTGAACACTGAAGCTTTCTTT.

The V call is TRBV30, the J call TRBJ2-1, with TRBD2 identical over 9 bases. Germline-derived CDR1 and CDR2 are GTSNPN and SVGIG (reference sequence). The V gene end was trimmed by 0 bases and the J gene end by 4 bases; junction bases not matched to a gene: 7. CDR3 size: 16 residues. CDR3 protein: CAWSVAGGPGYNEQFF. CDR3 in DNA: TGTGCCTGGAGTGTCGCGGGAGGGCCGGGATACAATGAGCAGTTCTTC.

The table lists this clonotype with a few counts. The chain joins TRBV5-1 to TRBJ1-2; D gene unclear. V lost 0 bases and J lost 4, with 13 bases in between. The CDR3 sequence is 15 residues long. Germline values: CDR1 SGHRS, CDR2 YFSETQ. The CDR3 sequence is CASSLAAPAGYGYTF. The CDR3 DNA reads as TGCGCCAGCAGCTTGGCAGCCCCGGCGGGCTATGGCTACACCTTC.

This clonotype turned up a few times. V and J are TRBV2 and TRBJ2-1; D is unresolved. The V end was cut by 6 bases, the J end by 7 bases, with 10 bases between. Germline loops: CDR1 SNHLY, CDR2 FYNNEI. The CDR3 is 12 amino acids. In nucleotides, the CDR3 is TGTGCCAGCAGCGACCAGTGGAATGAGCAGTTCTTC. This translates into CASSDQWNEQFF.

This clonotype occurred a few times. V is TRBV12-3 or TRBV12-4 and J is TRBJ1-1, with no clear D. Trimming took off 9 bases at V and 4 bases at J, with 15 bases between the two ends. The CDR3 consists of 13 residues. CDR3: CASTRREVTEAFF. CDR3 sequence (DNA): TGTGCCAGTACTCGGCGGGAGGTCACTGAAGCTTTCTTT.

This clonotype was counted many times. The chain employs TRBV6-1 and TRBJ2-1; the D gene is possibly TRBD2 (5 bases). V was shortened by 2 bases and J by 5 bases, with 28 bases between the two germline ends. The germline V gene has CDR1 MNHNS and CDR2 SASEGT. The CDR3 runs 20 residues. The DNA for the CDR3 is TGTGCCAGCAGTGAATTGGTGAGGGATTTAGGTATTTATCGAGACAATGAGCAGTTCTTC. This gives the protein CASSELVRDLGIYRDNEQFF.

The rearrangement joins TRBV10-3 to TRBJ2-3; 7 nucleotides align to TRBD1. The germline V gene has CDR1 ENHRY and CDR2 SYGVKD. The CDR3 spans 16 residues. Trimming removed 1 base from V and 2 bases from J; junction bases left unmatched: 6. CDR3 nucleotides: TGTGCCATCAGTGAGTACAGGGGAAGGTCCACAGATACGCAGTATTTT. Protein product: CAISEYRGRSTDTQYF.

On this clonotype: It may be a read error: a sequence one base away is much more abundant. The gene calls are TRBV10-3 and TRBJ2-3, with TRBD2 identical over 9 bases. V was clipped by 6 bases and J by 3 bases; unmatched bases: 13. The germline gives CDR1 ENHRY, CDR2 SYGVKD. This CDR3 spans 17 amino acids. The CDR3: CAIRAGTSCSYTDTQYF. CDR3 in DNA: TGTGCCATCAGAGCCGGGACTAGCTGTTCCTATACAGATACGCAGTATTTT.

This clonotype has just a few counts. This chain joins TRBV15 and TRBJ2-1, with TRBD1 identical over 12 bases. The CDR3 is 16 residues long. Germline CDR1 reads LNHNV; CDR2 reads YYDKDF (reference sequence). The ends lost 1 base at V and 8 bases at J; junction bases unmatched: 6. CDR3 sequence reads: CATSRAGTGGRDEQFF. Here the CDR3 DNA reads TGTGCCACCAGCAGAGCCGGGACAGGGGGCCGGGATGAGCAGTTCTTC.